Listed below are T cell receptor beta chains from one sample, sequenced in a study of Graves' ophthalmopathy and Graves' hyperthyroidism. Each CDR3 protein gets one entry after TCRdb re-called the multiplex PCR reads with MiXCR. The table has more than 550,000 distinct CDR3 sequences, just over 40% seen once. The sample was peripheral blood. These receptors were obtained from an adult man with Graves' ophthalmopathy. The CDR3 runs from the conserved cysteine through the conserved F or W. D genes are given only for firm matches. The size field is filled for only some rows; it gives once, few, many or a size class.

CASSAQVGGNNQPQHF,TGTGCCAGCAGTGCTCAGGTGGGGGGGAACAATCAGCCCCAGCATTTT,.,.,TRBV25-1,TRBJ1-5
CSAPTGDGNTIYF,TGCAGTGCACCGACAGGGGATGGAAACACCATATATTTT,many,TRBD1,TRBV20-1,TRBJ1-3
CASATRGSYREQYF,TGTGCCAGCGCCACTCGCGGCAGTTATCGCGAGCAGTACTTC,few,.,TRBV7-3,TRBJ2-7
CASSLGTGFGYEQYF,TGCGCCAGCAGCTTAGGGACAGGGTTTGGGTACGAGCAGTACTTC,few,TRBD1,TRBV5-1,TRBJ2-7
CASSLQGSVNEQYF,TGTGCCAGCAGTTTACAGGGGTCGGTCAACGAGCAGTACTTC,.,TRBD1,TRBV25-1,TRBJ2-7
CASSQDLGTPLEQYF,TGTGCCAGCAGCCAAGATTTGGGGACCCCGCTCGAGCAGTACTTC,.,.,TRBV3-1,TRBJ2-7
CASSEFGGYEQYF,TGTGCCAGCAGTGAATTCGGGGGCTACGAGCAGTACTTC,.,.,TRBV25-1,TRBJ2-7
CASSEFYGQGLQETQYF,TGTGCCAGCAGTGAATTCTACGGACAGGGGCTCCAAGAGACCCAGTACTTC,.,TRBD1,TRBV25-1,TRBJ2-5
CASSGQPNTEAFF,TGCGCCAGCAGCGGACAACCGAACACTGAAGCTTTCTTT,many,.,TRBV5-1,TRBJ1-1
CASSEAPRRDTEAFF,TGTGCCAGCAGTGAAGCCCCCCGGCGGGACACTGAAGCTTTCTTT,.,.,TRBV2,TRBJ1-1
CSARLQGSGELFF,TGCAGTGCTAGACTTCAGGGTTCCGGGGAGCTGTTTTTT,few,.,TRBV20-1,TRBJ2-2
CASSGGSQPQF,TGTGCCAGCAGTGGCGGATCGCAGCCACAATTT,many,.,TRBV25-1,TRBJ1-3
CTSSQGRGRHRSESQPQHF,TGCACCAGCAGCCAAGGTCGGGGCCGCCACAGAAGCGAAAGTCAGCCCCAGCATTTT,.,.,TRBV1,TRBJ1-5
CASIGTEKRSTGELFF,TGTGCCAGTATCGGGACCGAGAAACGGAGCACCGGGGAGCTGTTTTTT,once,.,TRBV7-2,TRBJ2-2
CASGLVLWGPVGETQYF,TGCGCTAGTGGTTTGGTACTTTGGGGGCCGGTGGGAGAGACCCAGTACTTC,.,.,TRBV12-5,TRBJ2-5
CSVVLEGYEQYF,TGCAGCGTTGTACTGGAGGGGTACGAGCAGTACTTC,many,.,TRBV29-1,TRBJ2-7
CASSLQSGGGTDTQYF,TGTGCCAGCAGCTTACAGAGCGGGGGAGGGACAGATACGCAGTATTTT,.,TRBD2,TRBV7-2,TRBJ2-3
CASSHLAGPTYEQYF,TGTGCCAGCAGCCACTTAGCGGGTCCGACCTACGAGCAGTACTTC,many,TRBD2,TRBV5-4,TRBJ2-7
CASSYSYTNEQYF,TGTGCCAGCAGTTACAGTTATACCAACGAGCAGTACTTC,.,.,TRBV14,TRBJ2-7
CSVAQGETQYF,TGCAGCGTTGCTCAGGGAGAGACCCAGTACTTC,.,.,TRBV29-1,TRBJ2-5
CSVLTTGENTEAFF,TGCAGCGTTCTTACGACAGGGGAGAACACTGAAGCTTTCTTT,.,TRBD1,TRBV29-1,TRBJ1-1
CASSSLAGSTDTQYF,TGTGCCAGCAGCTCCCTAGCGGGGAGCACAGATACGCAGTATTTT,.,TRBD2,TRBV7-9,TRBJ2-3
CATSDDRGSQPQHF,TGTGCCACCAGTGACGACAGGGGGAGTCAGCCCCAGCATTTT,many,TRBD1,TRBV24-1,TRBJ1-5
CASSRLAGGQGTQYF,TGTGCCAGTAGTAGACTAGCGGGGGGTCAAGGGACCCAGTACTTC,.,TRBD2,TRBV19,TRBJ2-5
CASGLVVGTNTEAFF,TGTGCTAGTGGTTTGGTTGTCGGAACGAACACTGAAGCTTTCTTT,.,.,TRBV12-5,TRBJ1-1
CASSLSTGNYEQYF,TGCGCCAGCAGCTTGTCGACGGGTAACTACGAGCAGTACTTC,many,.,TRBV5-1,TRBJ2-7
CASSRQRTGELFF,TGTGCCAGCAGCCGACAGCGGACCGGGGAGCTGTTTTTT,many,.,TRBV11-2,TRBJ2-2
CSLAWRETQYF,TGCAGCTTGGCCTGGAGGGAGACCCAGTACTTC,.,.,TRBV29-1,TRBJ2-5
CASSGTDYEQYF,TGTGCCAGCAGCGGGACGGATTACGAGCAGTACTTC,many,.,TRBV9,TRBJ2-7
CSRRGNTEAFF,TGCAGCCGACGGGGGAACACTGAAGCTTTCTTT,.,.,TRBV29-1,TRBJ1-1
CAISVSAGGEETQYF,TGTGCCATCAGTGTCTCAGCGGGAGGAGAAGAGACCCAGTACTTC,.,TRBD2,TRBV10-3,TRBJ2-5
CASSLIRTTNGYTF,TGTGCCAGCAGCTTAATTCGGACGACTAATGGCTACACCTTC,many,.,TRBV7-3,TRBJ1-2
CASSYGAGNTEAFF,TGTGCCAGCAGTTACGGCGCGGGGAACACTGAAGCTTTCTTT,.,.,TRBV6-5,TRBJ1-1
CASSFRGGQPQHF,TGTGCCAGCAGCTTCAGGGGTGGTCAGCCCCAGCATTTT,many,.,TRBV2,TRBJ1-5
CASSFGHVNYGYTF,TGTGCCAGCAGTTTCGGACACGTTAACTATGGCTACACCTTC,.,.,TRBV10-3,TRBJ1-2